Listed below are T cell receptor beta chains from one sample, sequenced in a study of T-cell memory formation after mild COVID-19. Each CDR3 protein gets one entry after TCRdb re-called the 5' RACE reads with MiXCR. Among 300,000 to 350,000 distinct CDR3 sequences listed, 12% to 15% were seen once. The material sequenced was PBMCs or a T cell subset sorted from them (not recorded which). Receptors were obtained from a man aged 18 to 30 who had mild COVID-19 (a few samples of this study predate the infection). Cell type and time point are not known. The CDR3 runs from the conserved cysteine through the conserved F or W. A D gene is named only where the DNA matches it firmly. A clone size is listed for some rows: how often the clone was seen (once, few, many), or a class if it is expanded.

J gene,D gene,V gene,clone size,CDR3 DNA,CDR3 protein
TRBJ2-5,TRBD1,TRBV20-1,few,TGCAGTGCTAGAGAAGGGGACAGGGCCCAGTACTTC,CSAREGDRAQYF
TRBJ2-7,-,TRBV7-2,-,TGTGCCAGCAGCCCAGAGATCAGATACGAGCAGTACTTC,CASSPEIRYEQYF
TRBJ1-2,TRBD1,TRBV6-5,few,TGTGCCAGCAGTTACTCTGGACAGGGCTTGACCTATGGCTACACCTTC,CASSYSGQGLTYGYTF
TRBJ1-6,-,TRBV7-2,many,TGTGCCAGCAGCTTAGAGGCAGGGATAATATCACCCCTCCACTTT,CASSLEAGIISPLHF
TRBJ1-6,-,TRBV6-5,few,TGTGCCAGCAGATCACCGGGACGCAATAATTCACCCCTCCACTTT,CASRSPGRNNSPLHF
TRBJ2-5,-,TRBV5-1,many,TGCGCCAGCAGTCGTCAGGACAGACCCGAGGGAGAGACCCAGTACTTC,CASSRQDRPEGETQYF
TRBJ2-3,TRBD1,TRBV12-3/TRBV12-4,many,TGTGCCAGCAGGGGACAGGGGGCAATCGCAGATACGCAGTATTTT,CASRGQGAIADTQYF
TRBJ2-3,-,TRBV4-3,many,TGCGCCAGCAGCCAAGAAACCTGGGCAGATACGCAGTATTTT,CASSQETWADTQYF
TRBJ2-3,TRBD2,TRBV7-2,-,TGTGCCAGCAGCTTAGCGGGCGGGGGGGTCCCGACAGATACGCAGTATTTT,CASSLAGGGVPTDTQYF
TRBJ2-5,TRBD2,TRBV4-1,-,TGCGCCAGCAGCCAGGAGGACGGGAGGGAAGAGACCCAGTACTTC,CASSQEDGREETQYF
TRBJ2-1,-,TRBV2,few,TGTGCCAGCAGTGACCCAGGGACCTACAATGAGCAGTTCTTC,CASSDPGTYNEQFF
TRBJ2-7,-,TRBV7-3,many,TGTGCCAGCAGCTTGTACGCTAGGCCCTACGAGCAGTACTTC,CASSLYARPYEQYF
TRBJ2-3,TRBD2,TRBV7-2,few,TGTGCCAGCAGCCTCGGACTAGCGCACACAGATACGCAGTATTTT,CASSLGLAHTDTQYF
TRBJ1-6,-,TRBV12-3/TRBV12-4,few,TGTGCCAGCAGTTTGGTAGGGGAAGTCTATAATTCACCCCTCCACTTT,CASSLVGEVYNSPLHF
TRBJ2-1,TRBD2,TRBV5-5,few,TGTGCCAGCAGCTTCGGGGGGATCTACAATGAGCAGTTCTTC,CASSFGGIYNEQFF
TRBJ2-3,-,TRBV18,-,TGTGCCAGCTCTGCCGTACTAGCATCAGATACGCAGTATTTT,CASSAVLASDTQYF
TRBJ1-2,-,TRBV11-2,-,TGTGCCAGAAGACAGGTTTATGGCTACACCTTC,CARRQVYGYTF